The 9 T cell receptor beta chains presented below share a single source sample, sequenced in a study of blood T cell repertoires in COVID-19. Using immunoSEQ multiplex PCR, the repertoire was profiled, and TCRdb retains in-frame clones only, with some absent. The sample holds 130,000 to 150,000 clones, approximately 87% seen once. The sequenced sample was peripheral blood. Receptor source: a woman between 40 and 55 years old with acute or convalescent COVID-19.

V is TRBV6-2 or TRBV6-3 and J is TRBJ1-1, with D perhaps TRBD1 (5 bases). The CDR3 is 13 residues long. V was shortened by 2 bases and J by 5 bases, with 9 bases between the two germline ends. Germline V CDR1 and CDR2: MNHEY, SVGEGT. CDR3 protein: CASSYGGGTEAFF. DNA for the CDR3: TGTGCCAGCAGTTACGGGGGGGGGACTGAAGCTTTCTTT.

This rearrangement joins TRBV7-6 to TRBJ2-3, with 10 bases lining up with TRBD2. CDR3 length: 19 amino acids. The ends lost 3 bases at V and 1 base at J; junction bases unmatched: 13. Germline V lookup: CDR1 SGHVS, CDR2 FNYEAQ. The CDR3 DNA is TGTGCCAGCAGCTTTCCGGCTAGCGGGAGTTTAAAAGGCACAGATACGCAGTATTTT. It yields the protein CASSFPASGSLKGTDTQYF.

V and J are TRBV6-2 or TRBV6-3 and TRBJ1-6, with D tentatively TRBD1 (5 bases). Germline V CDR1 and CDR2: MNHEY, SVGEGT. CDR3 length: 14 residues. V was cut by 2 bases and J by 9 bases, with 11 bases left in between. CDR3 region: CASSYGQGGSPLHF. The CDR3 DNA sequence: TGTGCCAGCAGTTACGGCCAGGGAGGTTCACCCCTCCACTTT.

The chain uses TRBV19 and TRBJ2-2; 9 nucleotides line up with TRBD1. This CDR3 is 14 amino acids long. The J segment lost 6 bases and the V segment lost 4 bases, leaving 3 bases of the junction unmatched. The germline gives CDR1 LNHDA, CDR2 SQIVND (reference sequence). The CDR3, as DNA: TGTGCCAGTAGTACCACAGGGGGCCCCGGGGAGCTGTTTTTT. Its translation is CASSTTGGPGELFF.

The chain carries TRBV4-3 and TRBJ1-2; D gene unclear. V was pared by 1 base and J by 1 base, with 7 bases between. The germline V gene encodes CDR1 LGHNA and CDR2 YSLEER. This CDR3 is 14 amino acids long. CDR3 in amino acids: CASSQVEGNYGYTF. The CDR3 nucleotides read TGCGCCAGCAGCCAAGTAGAGGGTAACTATGGCTACACCTTC.

The chain uses TRBV27 and TRBJ2-1, with TRBD2 matching 9 bases. The CDR3 consists of 13 residues. The germline V gene has CDR1 MNHEY and CDR2 SMNVEV (reference sequence). The V segment lost 6 bases and the J segment 7 bases; nucleotides outside the gene matches: 4. In DNA, the CDR3 is TGTGCCAGCAGCAGACTAGCGGCAAATGAGCAGTTCTTC. Translating it yields CASSRLAANEQFF.

This clone has only a few counts. The rearrangement uses TRBV19 and TRBJ1-4; D is perhaps TRBD1 (5 bases). CDR3 length equals 14 residues. CDR1 LNHDA and CDR2 SQIVND come from the germline V gene (reference sequence). Trimming removed 10 bases at V and 7 bases at J, with 19 bases between. CDR3 nucleotide sequence: TGTGCCACTTCCGACAGTTCGGGTGGTGAAAAACTGTTTTTT. Amino acid sequence: CATSDSSGGEKLFF.

This chain connects TRBV5-5 to TRBJ2-2; 8 bases align to TRBD2. In germline, CDR1 is SGHKS, CDR2 YYEKEE (reference sequence). V dropped 4 bases and J dropped 5; count of bases not matched to a gene: 16. This CDR3 region has 18 residues. The CDR3 reads CASSQTLGPAGDTGELFF. The CDR3 DNA reads TGTGCCAGCAGCCAAACCTTGGGGCCAGCGGGAGATACCGGGGAGCTGTTTTTT.

Turning to this clone: At one boundary the junction diverges from the germline segment, which might be a read error. The chain is built from TRBV7-7 and TRBJ1-1; 8 bases are a match to TRBD1. The CDR3 sequence is 15 residues long. CDR1 is SSHAT and CDR2 is FNYEAQ in the germline V gene (reference sequence). This chain's CDR3 is CASSPSPGGNTEAFF. CDR3 bases: TGTGCTAGCAGCCCCTCTCCAGGGGGCAACACTGAAGCTTTCTTT.